These 10 T cell receptor beta chains were all obtained from the same sample, sequenced in a study of shared clonotypes between healthy human individuals. Only in-frame clones appear in the TCRdb table, and some are missing; sequencing was by immunoSEQ multiplex PCR. The table has around 1.1 million clones, approximately 77% seen once. The sample was memory CD4+ T cells from PBMCs. The sample's subset: CD45RA-negative fraction. The source of these receptors is a man between 18 and 35 years old in good health. Some clones in this sample may be carry-over from other donors' samples.

The V gene is TRBV5-1, the J gene TRBJ2-3, with D perhaps TRBD1 or TRBD2 (5 bases each). V was trimmed by 5 bases and J by 2 bases, leaving 15 bases between them. Per germline, CDR1 SGHRS and CDR2 YFSETQ. The CDR3 runs 15 residues. The DNA of the CDR3 is TGCGCCAGCAGTCAAGGGACGCCCTCCACAGATACGCAGTATTTT. Its protein is CASSQGTPSTDTQYF. Using reference TRBV5-1 and TRBJ2-3 for the parts outside the CDR3, the full variable domain is KAGVTQTPRYLIKTRGQQVTLSCSPISGHRSVSWYQQTPGQGLQFLFEYFSETQRNKGNFPGRFSGRQFSNSRSEMNVSTLELGDSALYLCASSQGTPSTDTQYFGPGTRLTVL.

The chain links TRBV4-2 to TRBJ1-1; no firm D call. With 0 bases removed from V and 6 bases from J, the gap between germline ends came to 14 bases. The CDR3 contains 15 residues. CDR1 and CDR2 from the germline V gene are LGHNA and YNFKEQ. The CDR3 loop reads CASSQEGLGASEAFF. The CDR3 DNA follows: TGTGCCAGCAGCCAAGAAGGTTTAGGAGCATCTGAAGCTTTCTTT.

This clone occurred a few times. The chain links TRBV30 to TRBJ1-1; 7 bases are shared with TRBD1. From germline, CDR1 is GTSNPN and CDR2 SVGIG (reference sequence). J lost 4 bases, V lost 2 bases, and 4 bases had no gene match. CDR3 length equals 13 residues. CDR3 sequence: CAWSPDRATEAFF. CDR3 bases: TGTGCCTGGAGTCCCGACAGGGCCACTGAAGCTTTCTTT. Full variable domain (outside the CDR3, taken from reference TRBV30 and TRBJ1-1): SQTIHQWPATLVQPVGSPLSLECTVEGTSNPNLYWYRQAAGRGLQLLFYSVGIGQISSEVPQNLSASRPQDRQFILSSKKLLLSDSGFYLCAWSPDRATEAFFGQGTRLTVV.

This clone occurred a few times. This chain connects TRBV10-3 to TRBJ1-2; 8 bases are shared with TRBD1. The CDR3 spans 13 residues. CDR1 is ENHRY, CDR2 SYGVKD, per germline. Unmatched junction bases numbered 7, after V lost 10 bases and J lost 3 bases. CDR3 in amino acids: CATRTGNDYGYTF. In DNA, the CDR3 is TGTGCCACGCGGACAGGGAACGACTATGGCTACACCTTC.

This clone was seen once. Different DNA sequences within this sample yield the same CDR3. The chain carries TRBV28 and TRBJ1-1; D remains unclear. V lost 5 bases, J lost 8 bases, and 9 bases lay in between. Per the germline V gene, CDR1 is MDHEN and CDR2 is SYDVKM. This CDR3 is 11 amino acids long. CDR3 DNA: TGTGCCAGCAGTCTGGGTGGCGAAGCTTTCTTT. This translates into CASSLGGEAFF.

The chain couples TRBV29-1 to TRBJ2-7, with TRBD1 identical over 8 bases. CDR1 SQVTM and CDR2 ANQGSEA come from the germline V gene. This CDR3 is 15 amino acids long. With 1 base clipped from V and 7 bases from J, the junction kept 12 bases outside the gene matches. The CDR3 region has the DNA TGCAGCGTTGAAGGTGGGACAGGAACAATGGGGGAGCAGTACTTC. It codes for CSVEGGTGTMGEQYF.

A single count supports this clone. This chain links TRBV6-5 with TRBJ2-3; D gene unclear. The length of the CDR3 is 14 residues. V shed 4 bases and J shed 0 bases, with 8 bases lying between them. Per the germline V gene, CDR1 is MNHEY and CDR2 is SVGAGI. CDR3 DNA sequence: TGTGCCAGCAGTTTCCTAGGGAGCACAGATACGCAGTATTTT. Its translation is CASSFLGSTDTQYF.

The rearrangement uses TRBV7-9 and TRBJ2-3; 9 bases align to TRBD2. Germline CDR1 reads SEHNR; CDR2 reads FQNEAQ (reference sequence). CDR3 length equals 17 residues. V lost 5 bases, J lost 2 bases, and 11 bases stayed unmatched. CDR3 DNA: TGTGCCAGCAGCCAAGGGTTCAGCGGGAGGAACACAGATACGCAGTATTTT. It codes for CASSQGFSGRNTDTQYF.

The chain uses TRBV9 and TRBJ1-1; 9 bases agree with TRBD1. The CDR3 has 13 residues. V shed 3 bases and J 7 bases; nucleotides not matched to a gene: 4. Germline V gene lookup returns CDR1 SGDLS and CDR2 YYNGEE. The CDR3 DNA follows: TGTGCCAGCAGCGCGCGGGGACAGGGTGAAGCTTTCTTT. The encoded protein is CASSARGQGEAFF.

V usage is TRBV6-1 and J usage is TRBJ2-7, with 10 bases that match TRBD1. The CDR3 sequence is 16 residues long. Germline V gene data show CDR1 as MNHNS and CDR2 as SASEGT. The junction had 8 bases not matched to a gene; V was cut back by 3 bases and J by 3 bases. As DNA, the CDR3 is TGTGCCAGCAGTGACCTGGGACAGGGGTTCCGCTACGAGCAGTACTTC. Amino acid sequence: CASSDLGQGFRYEQYF.